Listed below are T cell receptor beta chains from one sample, sequenced in a study of T cell responses to AZD1222 COVID-19 vaccine. The assay was immunoSEQ multiplex PCR, and TCRdb's table has in-frame clones only and misses some. The sample holds roughly 120,000 clones, around 89% seen once. The material was peripheral blood, obtained 28 days after the second AZD1222 dose. The source of these receptors is an adult who received the AZD1222 COVID-19 vaccine. The CDR3 runs from the conserved cysteine through the conserved F or W. Fields, in order: clone size, J gene, D gene, V gene, CDR3 DNA, CDR3 protein. The D gene is left open where the match is weak. Only some rows state a clone size, as once, few, many or a class for expanded clones.

- TRBJ1-6 - TRBV27 TGTGCCAGCAGTTCCCGAGGGGGGACGGAATACTCTTGGGGTTCACCCCTCCACTTT CASSSRGGTEYSWGSPLHF
- TRBJ2-1 - TRBV3-1/TRBV3-2 TGTGCCAGCAGCCAAATGGGGGGAGGTAATGAGCAGTTCTTC CASSQMGGGNEQFF
once TRBJ2-7 - TRBV29-1 TGCAGCGTTAGGACAGTCTCCTACGAGCAGTACTTC CSVRTVSYEQYF
- TRBJ2-2 - TRBV29-1 TGCAGCTTAGGGGGTGACACCGGGGAGCTGTTTTTT CSLGGDTGELFF
- TRBJ2-7 - TRBV4-1 TGCGCCAGCAGCCAAGAGGAGGGCATCTCCTACGAGCAGTACTTC CASSQEEGISYEQYF
- TRBJ2-2 - TRBV24-1 TGTGCCACCAGTGATCCACTTGGTACTAACACCGGGGAGCTGTTTTTT CATSDPLGTNTGELFF
few TRBJ2-7 - TRBV6-7 TGTGCCAGCAGGACGCTGGGGGACGCCTACGAGCAGTACTTC CASRTLGDAYEQYF
- TRBJ1-5 TRBD1 TRBV28 TGTGCCAGCAGTTTTCCTGGGACAGGGAGCAATCAGCCCCAGCATTTT CASSFPGTGSNQPQHF
- TRBJ1-2 TRBD1 TRBV24-1 TGTGCCACCAGTCACAGACAGGGGAGCTATGGCTACACCTTC CATSHRQGSYGYTF
- TRBJ2-6 TRBD1 TRBV7-8 TGTGCCAGCAGCTTCCGAGACAGGGGAGACGGGGCCAACGTCCTGACTTTC CASSFRDRGDGANVLTF
- TRBJ2-7 TRBD2 TRBV4-1 TGCGCCAGCAGCCAAGATCCTACTAGCGGGAGAACCTACGAGCAGTACTTC CASSQDPTSGRTYEQYF
- TRBJ2-3 TRBD2 TRBV9 TGTGCCAGCAGCGTAGGGCGCACTAGCGGGAGTCGGACAGATACGCAGTATTTT CASSVGRTSGSRTDTQYF
few TRBJ2-7 - TRBV24-1 TGTGCCACAGCCGGAGGGGGGAATCCCTCCTACGAGCAGTACTTC CATAGGGNPSYEQYF
- TRBJ1-2 - TRBV6-5 TGTGCCAGCGCCCTAGGACAGTATGGCTACACCTTC CASALGQYGYTF